This passage covers 8 T cell receptor beta chains from one sample sequenced in a study of blood T cell repertoires in COVID-19. The assay was immunoSEQ multiplex PCR, and TCRdb's table has in-frame clones only and misses some. The table lists some 76,000 clones, roughly 89% of them singletons. Sequenced: peripheral blood. The receptors were sampled from a man aged 60-69 years with acute or convalescent COVID-19.

The chain links TRBV5-1 to TRBJ2-3; 7 bases line up with TRBD2. The V gene's germline CDR1 is SGHRS and CDR2 YFSETQ. The CDR3 runs 15 residues. Trimming removed 4 bases from V and 1 base from J; junction bases left unmatched: 6. This chain's CDR3 is CASSAGLGGTDTQYF. As DNA, the CDR3 is TGCGCCAGCAGCGCCGGACTAGGGGGCACAGATACGCAGTATTTT.

The chain links TRBV5-1 to TRBJ2-5; D is undetermined. The CDR3 has 15 amino acids. CDR1 and CDR2 (germline): SGHRS, YFSETQ. Trimming removed 0 bases from V and 2 bases from J, with 11 bases in between. CDR3 sequence (DNA): TGCGCCAGCAGCTTGGGGTTTCGAGGACAAGAGACCCAGTACTTC. Translated: CASSLGFRGQETQYF.

This clone came up once. The chain is built from TRBV12-3 or TRBV12-4 and TRBJ2-2; perhaps TRBD1 as D (5 bases). Trimming shortened V by 6 bases and J by 6 bases, and 11 bases separated the two germline ends. CDR3 size: 13 residues. The CDR3 here is CASRKQVAGELFF. CDR3 in DNA: TGTGCCAGCAGAAAACAGGTCGCCGGGGAGCTGTTTTTT.

The chain combines TRBV6-4 with TRBJ2-1; 10 nucleotides agree with TRBD1. V dropped 3 bases and J dropped 9; count of bases not matched to a gene: 5. The germline V gene encodes CDR1 MRHNA and CDR2 SNTAGT. CDR3 length equals 14 residues. The CDR3 region is CASSEGTGAGEQFF. The DNA of the CDR3 is TGTGCCAGCAGTGAGGGGACAGGGGCTGGTGAGCAGTTCTTC.

V usage is TRBV6-4 and J usage is TRBJ1-3, with D maybe TRBD1 (6 bases). CDR1 is MRHNA, CDR2 SNTAGT, per germline. V shed 6 bases and J shed 3 bases, with 15 bases lying between them. The CDR3 is 15 amino acids. CDR3 protein: CASRKGRGVGNTIYF. The CDR3 coding sequence is TGTGCCAGCAGAAAGGGCAGGGGAGTTGGAAACACCATATATTTT.

The rearrangement joins TRBV9 to TRBJ2-7, with 11 bases identical to TRBD2. The germline V gene encodes CDR1 SGDLS and CDR2 YYNGEE. There are 18 residues in the CDR3. The ends lost 0 bases at V and 1 base at J; junction bases unmatched: 9. The CDR3 coding sequence is TGTGCCAGCAGCGTAGGTGCTACTAGCGGGGGTGTGTCCTACGAGCAGTACTTC. As protein: CASSVGATSGGVSYEQYF.

In this sample, this clone turned up a few times. The chain uses TRBV6-5 and TRBJ1-1; no definite D call. V dropped 7 bases and J dropped 4 bases, with 10 bases sitting between them. Looked up from germline, CDR1 is MNHEY and CDR2 is SVGAGI. This CDR3 comprises 12 residues. CDR3 amino acids: CASNPRGTEAFF. CDR3 sequence (DNA): TGTGCCAGCAACCCCCGAGGCACTGAAGCTTTCTTT.

The chain has TRBV11-2 and TRBJ2-3; tentative D call: TRBD2 (6 bases). The germline CDR1 and CDR2 sequences are SGHAT and FQNNGV. The CDR3 has 15 residues. V lost 5 bases, J lost 5 bases, and 17 bases lay in between. The CDR3 DNA is TGTGCCAGCAGCCCAGGGACTGCCACCCAAGATACGCAGTATTTT. Amino acids: CASSPGTATQDTQYF.